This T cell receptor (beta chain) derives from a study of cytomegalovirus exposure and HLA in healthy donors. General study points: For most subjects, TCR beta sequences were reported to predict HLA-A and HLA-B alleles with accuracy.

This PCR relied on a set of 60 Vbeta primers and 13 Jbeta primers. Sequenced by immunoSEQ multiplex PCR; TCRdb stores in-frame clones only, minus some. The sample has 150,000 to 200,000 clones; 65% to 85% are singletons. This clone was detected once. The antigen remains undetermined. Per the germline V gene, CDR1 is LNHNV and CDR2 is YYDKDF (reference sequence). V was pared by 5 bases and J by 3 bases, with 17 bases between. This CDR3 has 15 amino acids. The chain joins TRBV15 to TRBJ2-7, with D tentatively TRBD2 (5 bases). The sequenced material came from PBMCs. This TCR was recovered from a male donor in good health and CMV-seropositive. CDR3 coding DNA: TGTGCCACCAGCTCCCCGGCTAGCTCCGTCTACGAGCAGTACTTC. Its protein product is CATSSPASSVYEQYF.